This T cell receptor beta chain was captured in a study of T cells in Graves' hyperthyroidism and ophthalmopathy. General study findings and limits: A model built on 13 V-J features separated ophthalmopathy from stable hyperthyroidism. Researchers found most expanded thyroid clonotypes above 0.001 in blood as well.

This clonotype was detected many times. Its specificity is not known. The V gene end was trimmed by 5 bases and the J gene end by 5 bases; junction bases not matched to a gene: 9. The germline CDR1 and CDR2 sequences are GTSNPN and SVGIG (reference sequence). This CDR3 region has 13 residues. The source material, RNA transcripts, was used to amplify TCR beta CDR3 regions. In the first-round RT-PCR of the TCR CDR3, the HTBI primer set was used. TCRdb reprocessed the multiplex PCR reads with MiXCR, giving one entry per CDR3 protein. The table shows roughly 570,000 distinct CDR3 sequences, with 15% to 18% occurring only once.

This chain uses TRBV30 with TRBJ2-7; TRBD1 matches at 7 bases. The source is a woman in her thirties with Graves' hyperthyroidism. Input material: blood. Here the CDR3 DNA reads TGTGCCTGGGACAGGGCGATGGGTAACGAGCAGTACTTC. Protein: CAWDRAMGNEQYF.